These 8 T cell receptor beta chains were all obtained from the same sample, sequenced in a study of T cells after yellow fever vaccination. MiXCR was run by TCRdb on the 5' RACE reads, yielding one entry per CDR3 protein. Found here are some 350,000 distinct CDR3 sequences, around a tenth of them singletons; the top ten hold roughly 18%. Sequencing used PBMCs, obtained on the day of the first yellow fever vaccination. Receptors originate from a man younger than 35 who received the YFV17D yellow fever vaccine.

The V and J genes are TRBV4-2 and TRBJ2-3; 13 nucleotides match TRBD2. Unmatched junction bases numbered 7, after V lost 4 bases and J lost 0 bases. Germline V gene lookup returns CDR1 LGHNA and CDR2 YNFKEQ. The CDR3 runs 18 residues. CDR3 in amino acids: CASSPGTSGAFSTDTQYF. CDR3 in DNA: TGTGCCAGCAGCCCAGGGACTAGCGGGGCGTTTAGCACAGATACGCAGTATTTT.

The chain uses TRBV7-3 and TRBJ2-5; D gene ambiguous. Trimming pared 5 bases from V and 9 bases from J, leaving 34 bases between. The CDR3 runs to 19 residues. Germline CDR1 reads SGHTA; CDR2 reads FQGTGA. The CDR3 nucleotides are TGTGCCAGCAGCCCATTTAAACCCAAAACATTTTATGCCCGGATGGCCCAGTACTTC. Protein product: CASSPFKPKTFYARMAQYF. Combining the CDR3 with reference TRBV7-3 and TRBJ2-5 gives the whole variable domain GAGVSQTPSNKVTEKGKYVELRCDPISGHTALYWYRQSLGQGPEFLIYFQGTGAADDSGLPNDRFFAVRPEGSVSTLKIQRTERGDSAVYLCASSPFKPKTFYARMAQYFGPGTRLLVL.

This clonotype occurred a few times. The CDR3 nucleotides are TGCGCCAGCAGCCAAGAGCCTAGCATCCCAGATACGCAGTATTTT. This gives the protein CASSQEPSIPDTQYF. The chain recombines TRBV4-3 with TRBJ2-3, with D maybe TRBD2 (5 bases). The CDR3 has 15 amino acids. V dropped 0 bases and J dropped 4 bases, with 11 bases sitting between them. Looked up from germline, CDR1 is LGHNA and CDR2 is YSLEER.

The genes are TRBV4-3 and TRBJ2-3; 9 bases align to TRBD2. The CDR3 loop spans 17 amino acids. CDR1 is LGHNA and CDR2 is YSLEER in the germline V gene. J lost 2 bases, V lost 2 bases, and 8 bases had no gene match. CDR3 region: CASSQTRGGTSTDTQYF. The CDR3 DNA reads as TGCGCCAGCAGCCAAACGCGGGGGGGGACGTCCACAGATACGCAGTATTTT.

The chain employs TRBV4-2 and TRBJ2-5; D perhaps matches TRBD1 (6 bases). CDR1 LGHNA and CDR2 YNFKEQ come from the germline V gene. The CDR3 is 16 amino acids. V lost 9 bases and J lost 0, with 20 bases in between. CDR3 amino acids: CARKPTGTQYQETQYF. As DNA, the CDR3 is TGTGCCAGAAAACCCACAGGGACCCAGTACCAAGAGACCCAGTACTTC.

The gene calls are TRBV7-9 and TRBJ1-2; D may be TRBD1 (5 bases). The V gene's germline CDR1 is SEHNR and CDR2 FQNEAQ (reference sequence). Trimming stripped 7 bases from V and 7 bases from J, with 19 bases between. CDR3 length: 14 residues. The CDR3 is CASNLNYDRTGYTF. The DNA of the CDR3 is TGTGCCAGCAACCTGAACTATGACAGAACTGGCTACACCTTC.

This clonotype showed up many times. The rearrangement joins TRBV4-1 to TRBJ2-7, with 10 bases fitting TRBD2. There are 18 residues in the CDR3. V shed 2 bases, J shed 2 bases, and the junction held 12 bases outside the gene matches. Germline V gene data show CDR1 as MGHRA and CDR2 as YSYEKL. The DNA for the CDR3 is TGCGCCAGCAGCCAATTCCCCCTCACAGCGGGGGGGGCCTACGAGCAGTACTTC. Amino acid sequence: CASSQFPLTAGGAYEQYF.

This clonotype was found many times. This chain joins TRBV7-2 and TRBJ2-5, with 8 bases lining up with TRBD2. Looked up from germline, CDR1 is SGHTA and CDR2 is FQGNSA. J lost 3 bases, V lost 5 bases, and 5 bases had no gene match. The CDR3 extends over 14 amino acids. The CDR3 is CASSQNSGKETQYF. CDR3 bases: TGTGCCAGCAGCCAAAATAGCGGGAAAGAGACCCAGTACTTC.